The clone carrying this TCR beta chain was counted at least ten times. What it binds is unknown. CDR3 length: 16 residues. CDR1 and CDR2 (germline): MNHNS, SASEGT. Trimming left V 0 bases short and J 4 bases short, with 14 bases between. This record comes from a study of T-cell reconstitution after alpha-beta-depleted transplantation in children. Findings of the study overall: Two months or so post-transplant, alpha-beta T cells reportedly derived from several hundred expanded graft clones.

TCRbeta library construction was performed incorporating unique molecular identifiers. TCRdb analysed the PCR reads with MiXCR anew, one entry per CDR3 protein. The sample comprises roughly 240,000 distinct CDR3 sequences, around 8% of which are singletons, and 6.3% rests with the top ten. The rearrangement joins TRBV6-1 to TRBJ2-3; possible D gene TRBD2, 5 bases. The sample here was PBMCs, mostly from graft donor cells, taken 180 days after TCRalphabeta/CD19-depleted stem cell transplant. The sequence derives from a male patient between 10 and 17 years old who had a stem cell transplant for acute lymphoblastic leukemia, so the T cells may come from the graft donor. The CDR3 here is CASSEAIPARADTQYF. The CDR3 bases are TGTGCCAGCAGTGAAGCTATCCCCGCGAGGGCAGATACGCAGTATTTT.